This is a list of T cell receptor beta chains from one sample in a study of blood T cell repertoires in COVID-19. Measured with immunoSEQ multiplex PCR; TCRdb has only the in-frame clones, and not every one. The sample comprises hundreds of thousands of clones, around 88% of which are singletons, and over 10% rests with the top ten. Input material: peripheral blood. Receptor source: a woman in her forties or fifties with COVID-19, enrolled during active disease. Both conserved end residues are part of each CDR3. A D gene is named only where the DNA matches it firmly. The size entry is marked missing in some rows and otherwise reads once, few, many or a size class.

J | size | V | D | CDR3 | DNA
TRBJ2-2 | - | TRBV5-1 | TRBD2 | CASSWGTSDTGELFF | TGCGCCAGCAGCTGGGGGACTAGCGACACCGGGGAGCTGTTTTTT
TRBJ1-1 | - | TRBV7-2 | - | CASSTYRVAGTEAFF | TGTGCCAGCAGCACCTACAGGGTTGCGGGCACTGAAGCTTTCTTT
TRBJ2-5 | - | TRBV11-2 | TRBD1 | CASSRLFGQGAGETQYF | TGTGCCAGCAGCCGGTTATTTGGACAGGGGGCAGGAGAGACCCAGTACTTC
TRBJ2-7 | - | TRBV11-1 | - | CASSPMRGVYEQYF | TGTGCCAGCAGCCCCATGAGAGGAGTATACGAGCAGTACTTC
TRBJ1-1 | - | TRBV19 | - | CASSIGRSNTEAFF | TGTGCCAGTAGTATTGGCAGATCTAACACTGAAGCTTTCTTT
TRBJ2-7 | - | TRBV27 | TRBD2 | CASTAAGGEQYF | TGTGCCAGCACCGCCGCGGGGGGCGAGCAGTACTTC
TRBJ2-1 | - | TRBV5-6 | TRBD2 | CASSTHYRLARSYNEQFF | TGTGCCAGCAGCACCCATTACAGACTAGCCCGGTCCTACAATGAGCAGTTCTTC
TRBJ2-1 | - | TRBV7-9 | TRBD2 | CASSPRILRGGGNYNEQFF | TGTGCCAGCAGCCCTAGGATCTTACGTGGCGGGGGAAACTACAATGAGCAGTTCTTC
TRBJ2-7 | - | TRBV28 | TRBD2 | CASSLPSGGAHEQYF | TGTGCCAGCAGTTTACCGAGCGGGGGGGCCCACGAGCAGTACTTC
TRBJ2-7 | - | TRBV4-1 | - | CASSQERISYEQYF | TGCGCCAGCAGCCAAGAGCGGATCTCCTACGAGCAGTACTTC
TRBJ1-1 | few | TRBV29-1 | - | CSVGLDTIMNTEAFF | TGCAGCGTTGGCCTCGACACAATTATGAACACTGAAGCTTTCTTT
TRBJ1-2 | - | TRBV18 | - | CASSRGADYGYTF | TGTGCCAGCTCGCGCGGAGCCGACTATGGCTACACCTTC
TRBJ1-2 | - | TRBV5-1 | TRBD1 | CASSLDGQGALDYGYTF | TGCGCCAGCAGCTTGGATGGACAGGGGGCCTTGGACTATGGCTACACCTTC
TRBJ1-4 | - | TRBV7-2 | - | CASSVRVSEKLFF | TGTGCCAGCAGCGTCAGGGTTTCCGAAAAACTGTTTTTT
TRBJ1-3 | - | TRBV7-6 | TRBD1 | CASSPGQTLYSGNTIYF | TGTGCCAGCAGCCCGGGACAGACCTTGTACTCTGGAAACACCATATATTTT
TRBJ2-7 | - | TRBV11-2 | TRBD1 | CASSLEGQGVSEQYF | TGTGCCAGCAGCTTAGAGGGTCAGGGGGTCTCCGAGCAGTACTTC
TRBJ2-7 | - | TRBV7-6 | - | CASSRRDSYEQYF | TGTGCCAGCAGCCGGCGGGACAGCTACGAGCAGTACTTC
TRBJ1-1 | - | TRBV9 | TRBD1 | CASSPPEDRVDTEAFF | TGTGCCAGCAGCCCTCCCGAGGACAGGGTAGACACTGAAGCTTTCTTT
TRBJ2-1 | many | TRBV27 | TRBD2 | CASSWGLAGLNEQFF | TGTGCCAGCAGTTGGGGACTAGCGGGTCTCAATGAGCAGTTCTTC
TRBJ2-7 | - | TRBV28 | - | CASSRPATQGSEQYF | TGTGCCAGCAGTCGGCCCGCGACGCAGGGGTCCGAGCAGTACTTC
TRBJ2-7 | - | TRBV10-1 | - | CASSETPGVYEQYF | TGCGCCAGCAGTGAGACGCCAGGGGTCTACGAGCAGTACTTC
TRBJ1-2 | - | TRBV24-1 | - | CATSDFVGAGGHYGYTF | TGTGCCACCAGTGATTTTGTGGGCGCCGGGGGGCACTATGGCTACACCTTC
TRBJ2-3 | - | TRBV7-3 | TRBD2 | CASSPRSGGADTQYF | TGTGCCAGCAGCCCCCGTAGCGGGGGGGCAGATACGCAGTATTTT
TRBJ2-3 | - | TRBV2 | - | CASSVVEARADTQYF | TGTGCCAGCAGTGTCGTAGAGGCTCGGGCAGATACGCAGTATTTT
TRBJ2-1 | once | TRBV3-1/TRBV3-2 | TRBD2 | CASSHGLAGVLNEQFF | TGTGCCAGCAGCCATGGACTAGCGGGGGTCCTTAATGAGCAGTTCTTC
TRBJ1-2 | - | TRBV6-5 | TRBD1 | CASSYGGQGTRGYTF | TGTGCCAGCAGTTACGGAGGACAGGGGACGAGGGGCTACACCTTC
TRBJ2-1 | - | TRBV30 | - | CAWSLGSYNEQFF | TGTGCCTGGAGTCTTGGCAGCTACAATGAGCAGTTCTTC
TRBJ2-7 | - | TRBV7-9 | TRBD1 | CASSLGQEPYEQYF | TGTGCCAGCAGCCTAGGACAGGAACCCTACGAGCAGTACTTC
TRBJ1-5 | - | TRBV20-1 | - | CSASQARPILSNQPQHF | TGCAGTGCTAGTCAGGCCAGGCCAATCCTATCAAATCAGCCCCAGCATTTT
TRBJ2-2 | - | TRBV10-3 | - | CAINEAGELFF | TGTGCCATCAACGAGGCCGGGGAGCTGTTTTTT
TRBJ2-3 | - | TRBV11-2 | - | CASSRNWGGTDTQYF | TGTGCCAGCAGCCGTAATTGGGGGGGCACAGATACGCAGTATTTT
TRBJ1-1 | few | TRBV7-2 | - | CASSFGPGNTEAFF | TGTGCCAGCAGCTTCGGCCCAGGGAACACTGAAGCTTTCTTT
TRBJ2-3 | - | TRBV5-4 | - | CASSLYTDTQYF | TGTGCCAGCAGCTTGTACACAGATACGCAGTATTTT
TRBJ1-1 | - | TRBV3-1/TRBV3-2 | - | CASSKGRGAFF | TGTGCCAGCAGCAAAGGGAGGGGCGCTTTCTTT
TRBJ1-2 | - | TRBV5-8 | - | CASSPGGTYGYTF | TGTGCCAGCAGCCCCGGGGGGACCTATGGCTACACCTTC
TRBJ2-2 | once | TRBV2 | TRBD1 | CASSELTGGSGELFF | TGTGCCAGCAGTGAATTGACAGGGGGTTCCGGGGAGCTGTTTTTT
TRBJ2-1 | once | TRBV5-1 | - | CASSLAGSDEQFF | TGCGCCAGCAGCTTGGCCGGGAGCGATGAGCAGTTCTTC